This TCR beta chain was sequenced in a study of blood T cell repertoires in COVID-19. Study as a whole: COVID-19 samples, acute and convalescent, were from the United States, Italy and Spain. In each case, the material was cDNA or gDNA derived from T cells, B-cell-depleted T cells, or PBMCs.

The table came from immunoSEQ multiplex PCR; TCRdb's copy has only in-frame clones and leaves some out. The profile shows under 140,000 clones, around 90% of them singletons. V lost 1 base, J lost 1 base, and 14 bases lay in between. Germline lookup yields CDR1 SGHKS and CDR2 YYEKEE (reference sequence). The CDR3 runs to 16 residues. This clonotype was sampled from a woman aged 45-65 years with acute or convalescent COVID-19. The V and J genes are TRBV5-5 and TRBJ2-5; perhaps TRBD1 as D (6 bases). Specimen: peripheral blood. The CDR3 DNA follows: TGTGCCAGCAGCTTGTCCCAAGGGGGAATCCAAGAGACCCAGTACTTC. Encoded protein: CASSLSQGGIQETQYF.